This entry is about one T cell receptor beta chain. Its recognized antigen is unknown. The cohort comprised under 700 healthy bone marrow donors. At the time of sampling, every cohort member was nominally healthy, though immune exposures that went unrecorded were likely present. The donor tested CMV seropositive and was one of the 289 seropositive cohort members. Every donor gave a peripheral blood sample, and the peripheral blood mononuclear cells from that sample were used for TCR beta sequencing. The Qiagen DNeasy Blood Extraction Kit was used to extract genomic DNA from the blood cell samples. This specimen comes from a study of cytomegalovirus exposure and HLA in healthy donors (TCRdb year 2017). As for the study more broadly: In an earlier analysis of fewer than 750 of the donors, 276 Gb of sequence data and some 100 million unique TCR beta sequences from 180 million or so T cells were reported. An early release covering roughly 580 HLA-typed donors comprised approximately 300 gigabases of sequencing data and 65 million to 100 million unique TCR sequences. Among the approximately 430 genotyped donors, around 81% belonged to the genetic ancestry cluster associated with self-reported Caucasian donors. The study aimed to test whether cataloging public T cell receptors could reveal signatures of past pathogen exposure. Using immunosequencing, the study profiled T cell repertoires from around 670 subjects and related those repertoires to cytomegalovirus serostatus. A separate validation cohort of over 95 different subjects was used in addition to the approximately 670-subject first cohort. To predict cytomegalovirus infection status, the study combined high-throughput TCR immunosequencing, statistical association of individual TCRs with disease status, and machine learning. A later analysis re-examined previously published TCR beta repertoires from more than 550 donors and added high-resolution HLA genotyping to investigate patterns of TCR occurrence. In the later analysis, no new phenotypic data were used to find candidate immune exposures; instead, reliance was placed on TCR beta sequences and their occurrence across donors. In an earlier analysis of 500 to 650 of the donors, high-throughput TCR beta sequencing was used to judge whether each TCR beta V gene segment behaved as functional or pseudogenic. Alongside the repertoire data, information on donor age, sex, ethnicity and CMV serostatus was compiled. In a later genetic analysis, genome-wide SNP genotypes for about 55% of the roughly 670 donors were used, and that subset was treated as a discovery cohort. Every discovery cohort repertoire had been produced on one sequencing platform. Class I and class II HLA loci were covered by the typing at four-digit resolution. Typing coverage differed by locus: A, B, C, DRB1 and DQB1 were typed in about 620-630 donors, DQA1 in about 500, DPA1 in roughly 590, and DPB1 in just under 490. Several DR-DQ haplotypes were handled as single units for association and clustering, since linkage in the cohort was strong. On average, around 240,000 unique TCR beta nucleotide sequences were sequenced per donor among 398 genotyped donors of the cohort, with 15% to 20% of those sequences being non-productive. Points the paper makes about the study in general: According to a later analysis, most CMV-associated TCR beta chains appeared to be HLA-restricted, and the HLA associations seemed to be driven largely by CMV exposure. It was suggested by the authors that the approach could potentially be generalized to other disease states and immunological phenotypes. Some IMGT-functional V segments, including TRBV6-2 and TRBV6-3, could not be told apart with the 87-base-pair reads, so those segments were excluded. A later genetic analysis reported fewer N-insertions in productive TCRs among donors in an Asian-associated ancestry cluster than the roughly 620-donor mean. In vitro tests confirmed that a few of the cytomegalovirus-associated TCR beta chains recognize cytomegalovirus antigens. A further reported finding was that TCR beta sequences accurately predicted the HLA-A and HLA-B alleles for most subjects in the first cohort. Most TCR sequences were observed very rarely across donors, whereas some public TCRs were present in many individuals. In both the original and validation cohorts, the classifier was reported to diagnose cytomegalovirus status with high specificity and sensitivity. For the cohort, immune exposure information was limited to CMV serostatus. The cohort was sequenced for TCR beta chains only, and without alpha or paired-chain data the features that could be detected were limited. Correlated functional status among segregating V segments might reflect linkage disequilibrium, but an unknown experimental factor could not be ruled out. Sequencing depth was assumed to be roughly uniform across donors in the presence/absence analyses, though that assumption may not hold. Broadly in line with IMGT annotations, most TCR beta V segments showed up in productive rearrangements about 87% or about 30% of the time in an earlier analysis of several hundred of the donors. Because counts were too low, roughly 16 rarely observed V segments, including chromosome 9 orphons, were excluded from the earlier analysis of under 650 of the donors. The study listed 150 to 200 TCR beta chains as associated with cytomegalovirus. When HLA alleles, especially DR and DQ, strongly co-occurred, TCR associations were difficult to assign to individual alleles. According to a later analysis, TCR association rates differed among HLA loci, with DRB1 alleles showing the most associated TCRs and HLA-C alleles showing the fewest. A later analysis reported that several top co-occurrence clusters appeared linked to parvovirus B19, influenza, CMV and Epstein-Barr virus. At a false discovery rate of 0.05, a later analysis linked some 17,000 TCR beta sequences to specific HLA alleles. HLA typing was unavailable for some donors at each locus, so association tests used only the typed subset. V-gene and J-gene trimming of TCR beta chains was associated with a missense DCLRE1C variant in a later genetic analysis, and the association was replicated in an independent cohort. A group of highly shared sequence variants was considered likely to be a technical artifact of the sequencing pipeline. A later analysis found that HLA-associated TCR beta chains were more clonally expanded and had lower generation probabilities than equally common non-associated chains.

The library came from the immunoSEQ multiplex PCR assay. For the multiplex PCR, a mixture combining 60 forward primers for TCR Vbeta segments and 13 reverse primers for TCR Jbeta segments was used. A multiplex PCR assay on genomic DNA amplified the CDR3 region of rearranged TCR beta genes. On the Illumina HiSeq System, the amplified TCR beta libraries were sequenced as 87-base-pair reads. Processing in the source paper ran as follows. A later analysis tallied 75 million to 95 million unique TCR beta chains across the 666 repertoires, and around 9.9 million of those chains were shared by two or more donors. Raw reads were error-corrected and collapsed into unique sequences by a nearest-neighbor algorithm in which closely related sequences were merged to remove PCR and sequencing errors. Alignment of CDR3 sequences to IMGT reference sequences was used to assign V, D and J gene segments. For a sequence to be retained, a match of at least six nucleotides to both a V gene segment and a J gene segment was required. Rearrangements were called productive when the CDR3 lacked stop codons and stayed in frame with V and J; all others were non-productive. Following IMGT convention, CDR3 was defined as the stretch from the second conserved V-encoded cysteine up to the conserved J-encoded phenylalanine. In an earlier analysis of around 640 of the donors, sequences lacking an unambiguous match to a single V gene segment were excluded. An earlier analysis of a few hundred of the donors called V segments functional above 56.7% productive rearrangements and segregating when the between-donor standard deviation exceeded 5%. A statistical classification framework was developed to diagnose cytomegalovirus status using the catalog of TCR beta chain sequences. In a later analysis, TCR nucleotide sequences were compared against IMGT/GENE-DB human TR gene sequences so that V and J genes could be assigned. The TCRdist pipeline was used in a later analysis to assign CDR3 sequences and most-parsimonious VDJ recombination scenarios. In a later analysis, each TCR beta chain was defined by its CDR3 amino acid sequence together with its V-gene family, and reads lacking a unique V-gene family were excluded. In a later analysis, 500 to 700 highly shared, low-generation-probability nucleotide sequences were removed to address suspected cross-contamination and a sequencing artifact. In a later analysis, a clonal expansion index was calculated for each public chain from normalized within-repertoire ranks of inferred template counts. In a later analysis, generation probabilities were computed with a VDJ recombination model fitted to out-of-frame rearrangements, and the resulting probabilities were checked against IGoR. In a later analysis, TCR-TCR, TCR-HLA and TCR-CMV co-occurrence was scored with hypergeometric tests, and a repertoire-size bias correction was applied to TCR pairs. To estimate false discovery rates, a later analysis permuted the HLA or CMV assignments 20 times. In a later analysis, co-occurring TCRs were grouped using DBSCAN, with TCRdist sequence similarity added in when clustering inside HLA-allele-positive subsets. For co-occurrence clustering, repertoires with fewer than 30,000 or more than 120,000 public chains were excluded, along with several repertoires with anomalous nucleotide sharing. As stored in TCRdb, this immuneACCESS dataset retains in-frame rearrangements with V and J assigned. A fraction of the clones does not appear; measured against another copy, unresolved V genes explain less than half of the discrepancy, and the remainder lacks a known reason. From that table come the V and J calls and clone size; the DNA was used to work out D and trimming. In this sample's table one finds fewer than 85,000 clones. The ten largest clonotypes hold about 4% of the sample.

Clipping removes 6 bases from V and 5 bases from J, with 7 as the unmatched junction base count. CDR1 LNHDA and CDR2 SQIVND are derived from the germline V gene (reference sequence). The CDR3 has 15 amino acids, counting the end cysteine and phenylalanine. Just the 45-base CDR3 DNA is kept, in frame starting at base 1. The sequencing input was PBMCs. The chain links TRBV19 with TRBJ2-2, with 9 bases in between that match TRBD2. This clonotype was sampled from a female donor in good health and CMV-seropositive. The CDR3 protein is CASRMRGGLTGELFF. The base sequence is TGTGCCAGTAGAATGCGGGGGGGGTTAACCGGGGAGCTGTTTTTT.